This T cell receptor beta chain originates from a study of T cell responses to AZD1222 COVID-19 vaccine. A note on this clone: Antigen unknown.

Assay used: immunoSEQ multiplex PCR; TCRdb lists only in-frame clones, some missing. Of 100,000 to 150,000 clones listed, around nine tenths are singletons. General observations from the study: Spike-wide coverage was observed for vaccine-associated CD4 TCRs, with dominant responses at 160-218 and 743-854. Possibly, clonal diversity was underestimated; donors were largely white British and included more females. Only five to seven AZD1222 recipients were seropositive at baseline.

Germline lookup yields CDR1 KGHSH and CDR2 LQKENI. This CDR3 comprises 14 residues. Trimming took off 1 base at V and 3 bases at J, with 10 bases between the two ends. Second-dose groups at about 4 or about 12 weeks were pooled. The TCR was taken from an adult who received the AZD1222 COVID-19 vaccine. The chain carries TRBV18 and TRBJ2-7; D gene unclear. Sequences were derived from peripheral blood, sampled 28 days after the second AZD1222 dose. The CDR3 DNA reads as TGTGCCAGCTCACCACAGGTCGACATCTACGAGCAGTACTTC. It encodes CASSPQVDIYEQYF.